This T cell receptor beta chain comes out of a study of OX40 agonist ivuxolimab in advanced cancers. Turning to the study itself: Ivuxolimab, an antibody acting as an agonist of OX40 (CD134), was used to treat patients.

Libraries were prepared by immunoSEQ multiplex PCR; TCRdb keeps only in-frame clonotypes and omits some of them. The data contain some 97,000 clones, about nine tenths of them seen just once; the ten biggest clones take up 0.31%. Turning to this clone: Its antigen is not known.

Systemic immunosuppression or autoimmune disease history was grounds to exclude patients. The study's findings and limits: Low normalized clonal expansion also occurred in some nonresponding patients.

Germline values: CDR1 ENHRY, CDR2 SYGVKD. Trimming cost V 6 bases and J 6 bases; bases outside gene matches: 7. This CDR3 has 14 amino acids. V is TRBV10-3 and J is TRBJ2-7; TRBD2 agrees at 11 bases. The clonotype originates from an adult with an advanced solid tumor such as melanoma, head and neck, liver or kidney cancer. The sample consisted of CD4+ or CD8+ T cells sorted from blood, taken in a trial of the OX40 agonist ivuxolimab. The CDR3, as DNA: TGTGCCATCAGCACTAGCGGGGGCACTGGCGAGCAGTACTTC. Its translation: CAISTSGGTGEQYF.